These 13 T cell receptor beta chains were sequenced from one sample in a study of T-cell memory formation after mild COVID-19. MiXCR, run by TCRdb on the 5' RACE reads, gives a single entry per CDR3 protein. Of a few hundred thousand distinct CDR3 sequences listed, approximately 15% were seen once; the top ten hold about a fifth. Sequencing was carried out using PBMCs or a T cell subset sorted from them (not recorded which). These receptors came from a man younger than 30 who had mild COVID-19 (a few samples of this study predate the infection). Cell type and time point are not known.

V is TRBV7-2 and J is TRBJ2-2, with TRBD1 matching 9 bases. The CDR3 covers 15 residues. Germline V gives CDR1 SGHTA, CDR2 FQGNSA. Trimming took 5 bases from V and 6 from J; bases not matched to a gene: 7. In nucleotides, the CDR3 is TGTGCCAGCAGCCTGGGACAGGGAAGGGCCGGGGAGCTGTTTTTT. Encoded protein: CASSLGQGRAGELFF.

This clonotype was seen a few times. V is TRBV12-3 or TRBV12-4 and J is TRBJ2-3, with a weak D call TRBD2 (5 bases). This CDR3 contains 14 residues. V shed 3 bases and J shed 6 bases, with 13 bases lying between them. The CDR3 region has the DNA TGTGCCAGCAGTTTTTTGGCCCGCGGGGATACGCAGTATTTT. Translating it yields CASSFLARGDTQYF.

This clonotype was detected many times. CDR3 protein: CASSFTGGGHEQYF. The CDR3 bases are TGTGCCAGCAGTTTTACAGGAGGGGGCCACGAGCAGTACTTC. The genes are TRBV7-9 and TRBJ2-7; TRBD1 might be the D (7 bases). The V end lost 6 bases, the J end lost 5 bases, and 17 bases lay between the germline ends. Germline V lookup: CDR1 SEHNR, CDR2 FQNEAQ (reference sequence). The CDR3 runs to 14 residues.

The chain joins TRBV2 to TRBJ1-2, with no clear D. Deletions cut 8 bases from V and 7 bases from J, with 14 bases between. Per the germline V gene, CDR1 is SNHLY and CDR2 is FYNNEI. This CDR3 is 12 amino acids long. The CDR3, as DNA: TGTGCCAGCCGAGTCCTGGACGGTGGCTACACCTTC. It codes for CASRVLDGGYTF.

The sample holds a few counts of this clonotype. The V and J genes are TRBV6-6 and TRBJ1-5, with D unclear. The CDR3 is 12 residues long. In germline, CDR1 is MNHNY, CDR2 SVGAGI (reference sequence). Trimming removed 7 bases at V and 7 bases at J, with 11 bases between. CDR3 in amino acids: CASTMGLQPQHF. The CDR3 bases are TGTGCCAGCACGATGGGGTTACAGCCCCAGCATTTT.

This clonotype has ten or more counts. The chain combines TRBV20-1 with TRBJ2-3; D uncertain. Germline V gene data show CDR1 as DFQATT and CDR2 as SNEGSKA (reference sequence). V lost 5 bases to trimming and J lost 6 bases, with 12 bases between them. CDR3 length equals 12 residues. The CDR3 DNA follows: TGCAGTGCTTTCTGGCCGGGCGATACGCAGTATTTT. Amino acid sequence: CSAFWPGDTQYF.

This clonotype was picked up many times. CDR3 sequence reads: CASSPPYTEAFF. The CDR3 nucleotides are TGTGCCAGCAGCCCTCCCTACACTGAAGCTTTCTTT. The chain has TRBV7-9 and TRBJ1-1; no definite D call. Germline loops: CDR1 SEHNR, CDR2 FQNEAQ (reference sequence). V lost 5 bases, J lost 3 bases, and 7 bases lay in between. The CDR3 has 12 residues.

The genes are TRBV27 and TRBJ1-4, with unresolved D. The V and J ends lost 0 bases and 3 bases respectively, with 5 bases between them. CDR1 and CDR2 (germline): MNHEY, SMNVEV (reference sequence). CDR3 size: 14 residues. The CDR3 is CASSLSYSNEKLFF. The CDR3 DNA reads TGTGCCAGCAGTTTATCTTATTCTAATGAAAAACTGTTTTTT.

The V and J genes are TRBV5-6 and TRBJ2-5, with 8 nucleotides matching TRBD2. Germline values: CDR1 SGHDT, CDR2 YYEEEE. V trimming: 3 bases; J trimming: 2 bases; junction bases outside the gene matches: 6. The CDR3 sequence is 15 residues long. Here the CDR3 DNA reads TGTGCCAGCAGCTCCTGGATAGCGGGGCAAGAGACCCAGTACTTC. Its protein product is CASSSWIAGQETQYF.

This clonotype was seen more than once but under ten times. J is TRBJ2-2 and V is TRBV6-2 or TRBV6-3; 9 bases map to TRBD1. Germline CDR1 is MNHEY and CDR2 is SVGEGT. The CDR3 consists of 16 residues. J gave up 0 bases and V 1 base, and 0 bases lay outside the gene matches. The chain's CDR3 is CASSYWDRANTGELFF. DNA of the CDR3: TGTGCCAGCAGTTACTGGGACAGGGCGAACACCGGGGAGCTGTTTTTT.

This clonotype was seen ten or more times. V usage is TRBV24-1 and J usage is TRBJ2-1; 9 bases are a match to TRBD2. Germline V gene lookup returns CDR1 KGHDR and CDR2 SFDVKD. This CDR3 has 16 amino acids. Germline trimming cut 5 bases from V and 3 bases from J; bases unmatched to any gene: 7. CDR3 in DNA: TGTGCCACCAGTGGCAATAGCGGGGGAGACTACAATGAGCAGTTCTTC. Translating gives CATSGNSGGDYNEQFF.

This clonotype occurred a few times. CDR3 sequence reads: CAWSEDSNQPQHF. In DNA form, the CDR3 reads TGTGCCTGGAGTGAGGATAGCAATCAGCCCCAGCATTTT. V is TRBV30 and J is TRBJ1-5, with D unresolved. Germline V lookup: CDR1 GTSNPN, CDR2 SVGIG (reference sequence). CDR3 length: 13 residues. V lost 1 base to trimming and J lost 0 bases, with 4 bases between them.

The V and J genes are TRBV5-1 and TRBJ1-2, with a weak D call TRBD1 (5 bases). Germline CDR1 is SGHRS and CDR2 is YFSETQ. The CDR3 extends over 15 amino acids. V was trimmed by 4 bases and J by 4 bases, leaving 17 bases between them. For the CDR3, the DNA is TGCGCCAGCAGCCCGGCCGGGGCGACGGCCTATGGCTACACCTTC. Its protein is CASSPAGATAYGYTF.